The subject of this entry is one T cell receptor beta chain. The data belong to a study of blood T cell repertoires in COVID-19. The germline CDR1 and CDR2 sequences are PRHDT and FYEKMQ (reference sequence). The V gene end was trimmed by 7 bases and the J gene end by 12 bases; junction bases not matched to a gene: 6. The CDR3 sequence is 12 residues long. In the authors' methods: Reference gene primer amplification gave estimated nucleated cell counts. Sequenced by immunoSEQ multiplex PCR; TCRdb stores in-frame clones only, minus some. Clone size and the V and J calls come from that table; the DNA yielded D and trimming. The sample comprises approximately 40,000 clones, over 75% of which are singletons, and more than 7% rests with the top ten.

Material: peripheral blood. The sequence was collected from a woman between 65 and 79 years old with acute or convalescent COVID-19. J is TRBJ1-6 and V is TRBV13; TRBD1 matches 7 bases. CDR3 DNA: TGTGCCAGCACCTCCGGGACAGAACCCCTCCACTTT. Translating gives CASTSGTEPLHF. The variable domain in full, completed from reference TRBV13 and TRBJ1-6, reads AAGVIQSPRHLIKEKRETATLKCYPIPRHDTVYWYQQGPGQDPQFLISFYEKMQSDKGSIPDRFSAQQFSDYHSELNMSSLELGDSALYFCASTSGTEPLHFGNGTRLTVT.